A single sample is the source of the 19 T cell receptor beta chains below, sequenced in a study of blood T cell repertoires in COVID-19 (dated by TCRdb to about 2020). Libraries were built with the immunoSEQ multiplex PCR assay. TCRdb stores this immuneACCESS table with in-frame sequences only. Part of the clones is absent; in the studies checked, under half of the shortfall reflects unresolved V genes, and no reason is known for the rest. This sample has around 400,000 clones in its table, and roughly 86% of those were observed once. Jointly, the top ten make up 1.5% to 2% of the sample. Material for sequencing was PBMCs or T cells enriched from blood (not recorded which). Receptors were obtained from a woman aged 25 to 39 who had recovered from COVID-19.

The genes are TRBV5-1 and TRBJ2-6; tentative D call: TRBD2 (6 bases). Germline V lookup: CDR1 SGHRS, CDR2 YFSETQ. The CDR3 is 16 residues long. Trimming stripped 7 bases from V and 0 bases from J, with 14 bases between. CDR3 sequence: CASRNAGGSGANVLTF. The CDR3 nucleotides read TGCGCCAGCCGCAATGCCGGGGGCTCTGGGGCCAACGTCCTGACTTTC.

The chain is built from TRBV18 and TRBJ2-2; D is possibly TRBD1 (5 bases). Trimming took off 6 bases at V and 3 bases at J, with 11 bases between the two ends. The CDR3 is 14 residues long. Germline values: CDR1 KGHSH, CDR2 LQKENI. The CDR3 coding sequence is TGTGCCAGCTCCCGTTTCAGGGACACCGGGGAGCTGTTTTTT. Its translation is CASSRFRDTGELFF.

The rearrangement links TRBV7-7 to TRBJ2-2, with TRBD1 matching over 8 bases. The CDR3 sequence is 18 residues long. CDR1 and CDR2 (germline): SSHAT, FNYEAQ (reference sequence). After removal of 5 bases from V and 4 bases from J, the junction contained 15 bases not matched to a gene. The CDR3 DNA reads TGTGCCAGCAGCCCCCACCCAAGACAGGGGTCGGGCACCGGGGAGCTGTTTTTT. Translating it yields CASSPHPRQGSGTGELFF.

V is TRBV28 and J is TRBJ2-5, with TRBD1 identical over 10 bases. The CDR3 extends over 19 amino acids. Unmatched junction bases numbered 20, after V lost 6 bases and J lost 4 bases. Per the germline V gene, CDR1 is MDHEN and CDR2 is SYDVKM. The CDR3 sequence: CASSLNLLSRQGARETQYF. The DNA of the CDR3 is TGTGCCAGCAGCTTAAACCTCCTATCCCGACAGGGGGCCCGAGAGACCCAGTACTTC.

CDR3 residues: CASSSRQAGELFF. The CDR3, as DNA: TGTGCCAGCAGTTCTCGACAGGCCGGGGAGCTGTTTTTT. The chain combines TRBV28 with TRBJ2-2; a weak D match, TRBD1 (6 bases). CDR1 is MDHEN, CDR2 SYDVKM, per germline. This CDR3 has 13 residues. V was cut by 4 bases and J by 6 bases, with 9 bases left in between. Combining the CDR3 with reference TRBV28 and TRBJ2-2 gives the whole variable domain DVKVTQSSRYLVKRTGEKVFLECVQDMDHENMFWYRQDPGLGLRLIYFSYDVKMKEKGDIPEGYSVSREKKERFSLILESASTNQTSMYLCASSSRQAGELFFGEGSRLTVL.

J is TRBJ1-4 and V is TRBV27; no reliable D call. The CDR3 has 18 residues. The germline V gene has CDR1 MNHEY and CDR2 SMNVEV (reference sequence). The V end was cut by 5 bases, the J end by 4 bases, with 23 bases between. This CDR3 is CASSQTPTQRTINEKLFF. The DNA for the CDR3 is TGTGCCAGCAGTCAAACACCCACACAACGGACTATTAATGAAAAACTGTTTTTT.

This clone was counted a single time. CDR3 loop: CASGKSSYNSPLHF. DNA for the CDR3: TGTGCCTCAGGGAAGAGCTCCTATAATTCACCCCTCCACTTT. The chain employs TRBV6-5 and TRBJ1-6; D perhaps matches TRBD1 (5 bases). The CDR3 length is 14 residues. The germline CDR1 and CDR2 sequences are MNHEY and SVGAGI. V lost 11 bases and J 0 bases, leaving 11 bases between the germline ends.

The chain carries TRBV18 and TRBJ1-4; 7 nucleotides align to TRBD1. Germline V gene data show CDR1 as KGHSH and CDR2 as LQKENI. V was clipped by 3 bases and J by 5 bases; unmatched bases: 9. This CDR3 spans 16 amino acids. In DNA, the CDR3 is TGTGCCAGCTCACCGTTCCCCCAGGGGGTAAATGAAAAACTGTTTTTT. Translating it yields CASSPFPQGVNEKLFF.

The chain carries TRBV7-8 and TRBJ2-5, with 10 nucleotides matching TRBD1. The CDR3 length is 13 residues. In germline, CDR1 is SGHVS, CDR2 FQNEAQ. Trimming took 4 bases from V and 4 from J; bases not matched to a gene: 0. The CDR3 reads CASSWDRGETQYF. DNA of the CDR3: TGTGCCAGCAGCTGGGACAGGGGAGAGACCCAGTACTTC.

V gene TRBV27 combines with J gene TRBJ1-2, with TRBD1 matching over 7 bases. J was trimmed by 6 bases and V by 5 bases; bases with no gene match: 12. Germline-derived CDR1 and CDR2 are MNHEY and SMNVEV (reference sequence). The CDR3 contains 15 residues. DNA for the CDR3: TGTGCCAGCAGTGCCCCCGGCAGGGGGTTAAATGGCTACACCTTC. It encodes CASSAPGRGLNGYTF.

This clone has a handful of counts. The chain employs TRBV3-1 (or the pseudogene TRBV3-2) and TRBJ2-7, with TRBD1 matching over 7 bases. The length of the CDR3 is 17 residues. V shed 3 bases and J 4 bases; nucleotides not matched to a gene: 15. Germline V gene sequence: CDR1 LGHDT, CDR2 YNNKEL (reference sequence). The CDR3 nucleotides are TGTGCCAGCAGCCAGGCCGCGCGTATGACAGGGAAATACGAGCAGTACTTC. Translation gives CASSQAARMTGKYEQYF.

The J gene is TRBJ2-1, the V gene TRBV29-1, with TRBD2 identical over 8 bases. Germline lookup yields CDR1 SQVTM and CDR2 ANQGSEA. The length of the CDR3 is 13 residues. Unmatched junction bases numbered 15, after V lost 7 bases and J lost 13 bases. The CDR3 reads CSAAVGREALQFF. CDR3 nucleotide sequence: TGCAGCGCGGCGGTGGGGCGGGAGGCCCTCCAGTTCTTC.

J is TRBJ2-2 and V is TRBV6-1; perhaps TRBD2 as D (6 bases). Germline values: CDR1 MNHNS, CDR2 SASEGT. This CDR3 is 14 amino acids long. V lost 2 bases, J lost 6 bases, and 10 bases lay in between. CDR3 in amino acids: CASSERWRAGELFF. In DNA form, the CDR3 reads TGTGCCAGCAGTGAACGATGGAGGGCCGGGGAGCTGTTTTTT.

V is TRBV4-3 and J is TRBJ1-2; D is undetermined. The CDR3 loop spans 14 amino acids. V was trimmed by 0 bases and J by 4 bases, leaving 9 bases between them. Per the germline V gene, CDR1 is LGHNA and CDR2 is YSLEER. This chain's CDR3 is CASSQDTVLYGYTF. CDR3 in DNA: TGCGCCAGCAGCCAAGATACCGTACTCTATGGCTACACCTTC.

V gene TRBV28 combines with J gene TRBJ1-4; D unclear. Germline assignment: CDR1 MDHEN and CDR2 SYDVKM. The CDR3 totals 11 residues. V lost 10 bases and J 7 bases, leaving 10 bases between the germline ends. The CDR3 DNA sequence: TGTGCCATCGGCTACAGTGAAAAACTGTTTTTT. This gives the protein CAIGYSEKLFF.

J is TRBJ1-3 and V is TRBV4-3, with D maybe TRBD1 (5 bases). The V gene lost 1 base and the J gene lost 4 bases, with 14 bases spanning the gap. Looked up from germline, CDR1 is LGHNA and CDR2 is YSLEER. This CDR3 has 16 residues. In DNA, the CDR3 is TGCGCCAGCAGCCAAGGGCACCAGGGCCGCGGAAACACCATATATTTT. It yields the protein CASSQGHQGRGNTIYF.

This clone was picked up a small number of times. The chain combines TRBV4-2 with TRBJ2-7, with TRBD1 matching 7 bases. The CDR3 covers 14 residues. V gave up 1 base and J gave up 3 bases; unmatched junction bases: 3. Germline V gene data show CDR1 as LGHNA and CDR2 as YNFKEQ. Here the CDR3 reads CASSQGGGFYEQYF. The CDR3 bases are TGTGCCAGCAGCCAAGGAGGGGGCTTCTACGAGCAGTACTTC.

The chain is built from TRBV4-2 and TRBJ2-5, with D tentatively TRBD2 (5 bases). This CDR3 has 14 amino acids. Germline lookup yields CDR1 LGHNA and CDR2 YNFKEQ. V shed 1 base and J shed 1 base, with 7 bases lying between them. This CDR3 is CASSQGGPQETQYF. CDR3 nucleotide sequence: TGTGCCAGCAGCCAAGGAGGGCCCCAAGAGACCCAGTACTTC.

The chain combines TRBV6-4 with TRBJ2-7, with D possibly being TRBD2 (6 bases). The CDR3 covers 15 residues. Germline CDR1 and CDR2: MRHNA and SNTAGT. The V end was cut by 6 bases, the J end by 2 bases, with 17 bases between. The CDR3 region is CASSEMPGVAYEQYF. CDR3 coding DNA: TGTGCCAGCAGCGAAATGCCGGGAGTCGCCTACGAGCAGTACTTC.